Following are 3 T cell receptor beta chains from one sample sequenced in a study of blood T cells in healthy people across ages. Combining a sample-barcoded 5' primer with a J-beta primer mix, a second PCR ran for roughly 6 to 11 cycles. One entry per CDR3 protein, called by TCRdb with MiXCR from the 5' RACE reads. The sample contains around 1.5 million distinct CDR3 sequences, around 59% of which appear only once. The sequenced material came from blood. The origin of the receptors is a man aged 18-30 years in good health.

The chain employs TRBV20-1 and TRBJ2-7; D is possibly TRBD2 (5 bases). Looked up from germline, CDR1 is DFQATT and CDR2 is SNEGSKA (reference sequence). The germline V and J ends were trimmed by 2 bases and 4 bases, with 15 bases remaining between them. This CDR3 contains 14 residues. CDR3 in DNA: TGCAGTGCTAGAAGGGCCCCCTTAGCGTACGAGCAGTACTTC. Translating gives CSARRAPLAYEQYF.

This clonotype was counted a single time. V and J are TRBV7-2 and TRBJ1-2; D may be TRBD1 (5 bases). Between the trimmed V and J ends, which lost 1 base and 6 bases, there was a span of 12 bases. The CDR3 length is 14 residues. Germline CDR1 and CDR2: SGHTA and FQGNSA. The CDR3 nucleotides are TGTGCCAGCAGCTTAGGGAGGGGCGCGAATGGCTACACCTTC. Its translation is CASSLGRGANGYTF.

The chain is built from TRBV3-1 and TRBJ1-1; D call uncertain. The V end lost 1 base, the J end lost 4 bases, and 13 bases lay between the germline ends. Per germline, CDR1 LGHDT and CDR2 YNNKEL (reference sequence). This CDR3 is 15 amino acids long. The CDR3 loop reads CASSQVRVGITEAFF. CDR3 in DNA: TGTGCCAGCAGCCAAGTTCGAGTAGGTATCACTGAAGCTTTCTTT. The full variable domain, in which reference TRBV3-1 and TRBJ1-1 provide the parts outside the CDR3, is DTAVSQTPKYLVTQMGNDKSIKCEQNLGHDTMYWYKQDSKKFLKIMFSYNNKELIINETVPNRFSPKSPDKAHLNLHINSLELGDSAVYFCASSQVRVGITEAFFGQGTRLTVV.